A selection of T cell receptor beta chains follows, all from one sample in a study of blood T cell repertoires in COVID-19. Assay: immunoSEQ multiplex PCR; the TCRdb copy retains only in-frame clones and omits some. Of 150,000 to 200,000 clones in the sample, 84% were seen once. Sample: peripheral blood. The source is an elderly woman with acute or convalescent COVID-19. CDR3s include the opening cysteine and the closing phenylalanine or tryptophan. A D gene is named only where the DNA matches it firmly. Rows give clone size only sometimes, using once, few, many, or a class for an expanded clone.

d_gene: TRBD1
v_gene: TRBV5-4
abundance: few
j_gene: TRBJ1-2
CDR3nt: TGTGCCAGCAGATCGGGACAGGGGGCCTCCATTATCTATGGCTACACCTTC
CDR3aa: CASRSGQGASIIYGYTF

d_gene: TRBD1
v_gene: TRBV11-2
abundance: .
j_gene: TRBJ1-2
CDR3nt: TGTGCCAGCAGCTTAGACCGGGACAGGGGGCACTATGGCTACACCTTC
CDR3aa: CASSLDRDRGHYGYTF

d_gene: TRBD2
v_gene: TRBV3-1/TRBV3-2
abundance: .
j_gene: TRBJ2-5
CDR3nt: TGTGCCAGCAGCCAAGCCTCGGGAGGGTCGGAGACCCAGTACTTC
CDR3aa: CASSQASGGSETQYF

d_gene: .
v_gene: TRBV21-1
abundance: .
j_gene: TRBJ2-7
CDR3nt: TGTGCCAGCAGCAATGGGAGGACTAGCGGGTTCGACTACGAGCAGTACTTC
CDR3aa: CASSNGRTSGFDYEQYF

d_gene: .
v_gene: TRBV24-1
abundance: .
j_gene: TRBJ2-1
CDR3nt: TGTGCCACCAGTGATTTGTTGGGGGGTGAGCAGTTCTTC
CDR3aa: CATSDLLGGEQFF

d_gene: .
v_gene: TRBV18
abundance: .
j_gene: TRBJ2-7
CDR3nt: TGTGCCAGCTCCCAAACCCGGGCCTACGAGCAGTACTTC
CDR3aa: CASSQTRAYEQYF

d_gene: .
v_gene: TRBV27
abundance: once
j_gene: TRBJ1-5
CDR3nt: TGTGCCAGCAGTACCAGCGCCACCGGGAGGCCCCAGCATTTT
CDR3aa: CASSTSATGRPQHF

d_gene: TRBD2
v_gene: TRBV9
abundance: many
j_gene: TRBJ2-7
CDR3nt: TGTGCCAGCAGCGTAGAGGAAGGGAGCGGGGGGGCCTACGAGCAGTACTTC
CDR3aa: CASSVEEGSGGAYEQYF

d_gene: .
v_gene: TRBV19
abundance: .
j_gene: TRBJ2-3
CDR3nt: TGTGCCAGTAGTTCTACGGGGTGGACGCAGTATTTT
CDR3aa: CASSSTGWTQYF

d_gene: .
v_gene: TRBV4-1
abundance: .
j_gene: TRBJ2-7
CDR3nt: TGCGCCAGCAGCCAGTCTATGGGCGGGGTTCTTGGGAACGAGCAGTACTTC
CDR3aa: CASSQSMGGVLGNEQYF

d_gene: .
v_gene: TRBV6-5
abundance: .
j_gene: TRBJ1-3
CDR3nt: TGTGCCAGCAGTATAAATTCTGGAAACACCATATATTTT
CDR3aa: CASSINSGNTIYF

d_gene: TRBD2
v_gene: TRBV27
abundance: .
j_gene: TRBJ2-7
CDR3nt: TGTGCCAGCAGTCCATGGGGGACTAAGAGTTACGAGCAGTACTTC
CDR3aa: CASSPWGTKSYEQYF

d_gene: .
v_gene: TRBV5-1
abundance: .
j_gene: TRBJ1-1
CDR3nt: TGCGCCAGCAGCCAAGGCGGACAGTTCGGCACTGAAGCTTTCTTT
CDR3aa: CASSQGGQFGTEAFF

d_gene: TRBD1
v_gene: TRBV5-6
abundance: .
j_gene: TRBJ2-7
CDR3nt: TGTGCCAGCAGCCCGGACAGGGGCCCCTACGAGCAGTACTTC
CDR3aa: CASSPDRGPYEQYF

d_gene: TRBD1
v_gene: TRBV6-2/TRBV6-3
abundance: .
j_gene: TRBJ2-7
CDR3nt: TGTGCCAGCAGCTTTAGGGGGCTATTCGAGCAGTACTTC
CDR3aa: CASSFRGLFEQYF

d_gene: .
v_gene: TRBV19
abundance: .
j_gene: TRBJ1-4
CDR3nt: TGTGCCACCAAAGACGCGACTTTCGTTGAAAAACTGTTTTTT
CDR3aa: CATKDATFVEKLFF

d_gene: .
v_gene: TRBV27
abundance: .
j_gene: TRBJ2-3
CDR3nt: TGTGCCAGCAGGAGGGACACGGCAGATACGCAGTATTTT
CDR3aa: CASRRDTADTQYF

d_gene: .
v_gene: TRBV19
abundance: .
j_gene: TRBJ2-3
CDR3nt: TGTGCCAGTAGTGGGTCGGGACTCTCCTTCCCCACAGATACGCAGTATTTT
CDR3aa: CASSGSGLSFPTDTQYF

d_gene: TRBD1
v_gene: TRBV6-6
abundance: .
j_gene: TRBJ1-1
CDR3nt: TGTGCCAGCAGTCCACCGGGACAGGGGGCGGATCCAATGAACACTGAAGCTTTCTTT
CDR3aa: CASSPPGQGADPMNTEAFF

d_gene: .
v_gene: TRBV15
abundance: .
j_gene: TRBJ2-2
CDR3nt: TGTGCCACCAGCAGAGGCGACCGGGGGTCCGGGGAGCTGTTTTTT
CDR3aa: CATSRGDRGSGELFF

d_gene: TRBD1
v_gene: TRBV2
abundance: .
j_gene: TRBJ1-4
CDR3nt: TGTGCCAGCAGTGACGCCGGGACAGGGCTGGGGAAACTGTTTTTT
CDR3aa: CASSDAGTGLGKLFF

d_gene: .
v_gene: TRBV30
abundance: once
j_gene: TRBJ2-5
CDR3nt: TGTGCCTGGATCAGGTGGGGGCTAGGAAGGCAAGAGACCCAGTACTTC
CDR3aa: CAWIRWGLGRQETQYF

d_gene: .
v_gene: TRBV7-2
abundance: .
j_gene: TRBJ2-3
CDR3nt: TGTGCCAGCAGCCCCAGTATCAGCACAGATACGCAGTATTTT
CDR3aa: CASSPSISTDTQYF

d_gene: .
v_gene: TRBV27
abundance: once
j_gene: TRBJ2-3
CDR3nt: TGTGCCAGCCGGTATTCCAGCACAGATACGCAGTATTTT
CDR3aa: CASRYSSTDTQYF

d_gene: .
v_gene: TRBV19
abundance: once
j_gene: TRBJ2-7
CDR3nt: TGTGCCAGTAGTACAAGGCAGGCGTCCTACGAGCAGTACTTC
CDR3aa: CASSTRQASYEQYF

d_gene: TRBD1
v_gene: TRBV7-9
abundance: .
j_gene: TRBJ2-2
CDR3nt: TGTGCCAGCAGCTTGACAGGGCGGATCACCGGGGAGCTGTTTTTT
CDR3aa: CASSLTGRITGELFF

d_gene: .
v_gene: TRBV6-2/TRBV6-3
abundance: .
j_gene: TRBJ2-1
CDR3nt: TGTGCCAGCAGTTACACCGGGACTCCCAATGAGCAGTTCTTC
CDR3aa: CASSYTGTPNEQFF

d_gene: .
v_gene: TRBV4-3
abundance: .
j_gene: TRBJ1-3
CDR3nt: TGCGCCAGCAGCCAAGATAGGCGGCACTCTGGAAACACCATATATTTT
CDR3aa: CASSQDRRHSGNTIYF

d_gene: .
v_gene: TRBV4-3
abundance: .
j_gene: TRBJ2-5
CDR3nt: TGCGCCAGCAGCCAAGATCTAGGGGGGGCCGCTTGGGCCCAGTACTTC
CDR3aa: CASSQDLGGAAWAQYF

d_gene: TRBD1
v_gene: TRBV10-1
abundance: .
j_gene: TRBJ1-4
CDR3nt: TGCGCCAGGGCCAAGCAGGGGGCTCGAGAAAAACTGTTTTTT
CDR3aa: CARAKQGAREKLFF

d_gene: TRBD1
v_gene: TRBV5-1
abundance: once
j_gene: TRBJ2-7
CDR3nt: TGCGCCAGCAGCTTGGGGACAGGGTGGAACTTC
CDR3aa: CASSLGTGWNF

d_gene: TRBD2
v_gene: TRBV3-1/TRBV3-2
abundance: .
j_gene: TRBJ2-7
CDR3nt: TGTGCCAGCAGCCGAGGACTAGCGGGGTTTTCCTACGAGCAGTACTTC
CDR3aa: CASSRGLAGFSYEQYF

d_gene: TRBD2
v_gene: TRBV4-1
abundance: .
j_gene: TRBJ2-1
CDR3nt: TGCGCCAGCAGCCAAGATGTCCTAGCGGGAGGGAATGAGCAGTTCTTC
CDR3aa: CASSQDVLAGGNEQFF

d_gene: .
v_gene: TRBV28
abundance: few
j_gene: TRBJ1-5
CDR3nt: TGTGCCAGCAGTTATGACAGATTGTTTAGCAATCAGCCCCAGCATTTT
CDR3aa: CASSYDRLFSNQPQHF

d_gene: TRBD1
v_gene: TRBV29-1
abundance: once
j_gene: TRBJ1-4
CDR3nt: TGCAGCGCCACAAGCAGGGGGAATGAAAAACTGTTTTTT
CDR3aa: CSATSRGNEKLFF

d_gene: .
v_gene: TRBV7-2
abundance: .
j_gene: TRBJ2-5
CDR3nt: TGTGCCAGCAGCCAGTCGATGGGGGCGCAAGTAGGGGAGACCCAGTACTTC
CDR3aa: CASSQSMGAQVGETQYF

d_gene: TRBD2
v_gene: TRBV7-9
abundance: .
j_gene: TRBJ2-1
CDR3nt: TGTGCCAGTGGGGGACTAGCGTCCTACAATGAGCAGTTCTTC
CDR3aa: CASGGLASYNEQFF

d_gene: TRBD2
v_gene: TRBV7-7
abundance: .
j_gene: TRBJ2-5
CDR3nt: TGTGCTAGCAGCTCCGTCGGGGGGGAGCAAGAGACCCAGTACTTC
CDR3aa: CASSSVGGEQETQYF

d_gene: TRBD1
v_gene: TRBV7-9
abundance: .
j_gene: TRBJ1-1
CDR3nt: TGTGCCAGCAGCTTTTTGGGACAGGGTTCGAACACTGAAGCTTTCTTT
CDR3aa: CASSFLGQGSNTEAFF

d_gene: .
v_gene: TRBV5-8
abundance: .
j_gene: TRBJ1-2
CDR3nt: TGTGCCAGCCGAACGAGAGGGGGTACGGGTAACTATGGCTACACCTTC
CDR3aa: CASRTRGGTGNYGYTF

d_gene: TRBD1
v_gene: TRBV12-3/TRBV12-4
abundance: .
j_gene: TRBJ1-6
CDR3nt: TGTGCCAGCAGTGACAGGGCCTATTCACCCCTCCACTTT
CDR3aa: CASSDRAYSPLHF

d_gene: TRBD1
v_gene: TRBV10-3
abundance: .
j_gene: TRBJ1-1
CDR3nt: TGTGCCATCAGAGAAGACAGGGGTGAAGCTTTCTTT
CDR3aa: CAIREDRGEAFF

d_gene: .
v_gene: TRBV6-6
abundance: once
j_gene: TRBJ2-7
CDR3nt: TGTGCCAGCAGTTACTTTTCGGCGGCGGGGGAGCAGTACTTC
CDR3aa: CASSYFSAAGEQYF

d_gene: .
v_gene: TRBV20-1
abundance: .
j_gene: TRBJ2-7
CDR3nt: TGCAGTACAAGGAGCTCCTACGAGCAGTACTTC
CDR3aa: CSTRSSYEQYF

d_gene: TRBD1
v_gene: TRBV3-1/TRBV3-2
abundance: few
j_gene: TRBJ2-5
CDR3nt: TGTGCCAGCAGCCAAAGGACCTCAGGGGGTTACGAGACCCAGTACTTC
CDR3aa: CASSQRTSGGYETQYF

d_gene: .
v_gene: TRBV5-5
abundance: once
j_gene: TRBJ2-3
CDR3nt: TGTGCCAGCAGCTTGGTGGCAGGGAGCACAGATACGCAGTATTTT
CDR3aa: CASSLVAGSTDTQYF

d_gene: TRBD2
v_gene: TRBV11-2
abundance: .
j_gene: TRBJ2-3
CDR3nt: TGTGCCAGCAGCCCCCTTCCCCGAACTAGCGGGAGCCCAGATACGCAGTATTTT
CDR3aa: CASSPLPRTSGSPDTQYF

d_gene: .
v_gene: TRBV9
abundance: few
j_gene: TRBJ2-3
CDR3nt: TGTGCCAGCAGCGTAGAACAGGCCACTAGCACAGATACGCAGTATTTT
CDR3aa: CASSVEQATSTDTQYF